The clone carrying this T cell receptor beta chain came up once. The source of the sample is a study of blood T cell repertoires in COVID-19. Study context: Samples of COVID-19 (acute and convalescent) were obtained from the United States, Italy and Spain. T cells, B-cell-depleted T cells, or PBMCs provided the cDNA or gDNA that served as material.

Clones were sequenced by immunoSEQ multiplex PCR, and TCRdb holds only the in-frame ones, with some missing. The sample gives 150,000 to 200,000 clones, approximately 86% of which show up once; 2.5% to 4% is in the top ten. The junction had 4 bases not matched to a gene; V was cut back by 5 bases and J by 0 bases. Germline values: CDR1 SGHRS, CDR2 YFSETQ. CDR3 size: 14 residues. The chain uses TRBV5-1 and TRBJ1-1; 7 bases match TRBD1. The sequenced sample consisted of peripheral blood. The sequence was obtained from a man in his 70s with acute or convalescent COVID-19. The CDR3 region is CASRDTGVNTEAFF. The CDR3 region has the DNA TGCGCCAGCAGGGACACAGGGGTGAACACTGAAGCTTTCTTT.